This T cell receptor beta chain emerged from a study of blood T cell repertoires in COVID-19. Study-level background: PBMCs, B-cell-depleted T cells, or T cells provided the cDNA or gDNA that made up the material.

Original processing methods: The assay estimated nucleated cells by amplifying reference gene primers. The data were produced by immunoSEQ multiplex PCR, yet TCRdb's version contains in-frame clones alone and is incomplete. The V and J calls and clone size come from that table; D and trimming were worked out from the DNA. The sample contains some 190,000 clones, approximately 84% of which appear only once. CDR3 size: 15 residues. Germline V gives CDR1 SGDLS, CDR2 YYNGEE. The ends lost 4 bases at V and 2 bases at J; junction bases unmatched: 7. The sample taken for sequencing was peripheral blood. The chain uses TRBV9 and TRBJ2-3; 7 bases align to TRBD2. The receptor was isolated from a woman in her 70s with active or convalescent COVID-19. CDR3 loop: CASSPRRGDTDTQYF. The CDR3 DNA reads TGTGCCAGCAGCCCAAGACGGGGGGACACAGATACGCAGTATTTT.